The 8 T cell receptor beta chains below were found in one sample sequenced in a study of blood T cell repertoires in COVID-19. Clones were sequenced by immunoSEQ multiplex PCR, and TCRdb holds only the in-frame ones, with some missing. Of fewer than 250,000 clones listed, about nine tenths are singletons. Material: peripheral blood. All receptors come from a woman aged 60 to 75 with acute or convalescent COVID-19.

The gene calls are TRBV15 and TRBJ1-1; D gene uncertain. Looked up from germline, CDR1 is LNHNV and CDR2 is YYDKDF (reference sequence). V dropped 0 bases and J dropped 2 bases, with 10 bases sitting between them. CDR3 length: 15 residues. CDR3 in amino acids: CATSRDFAGNTEAFF. In nucleotides, the CDR3 is TGTGCCACCAGCAGAGATTTCGCGGGTAACACTGAAGCTTTCTTT. Filled out from reference TRBV15 and TRBJ1-1, the complete variable domain reads DAMVIQNPRYQVTQFGKPVTLSCSQTLNHNVMYWYQQKSSQAPKLLFHYYDKDFNNEADTPDNFQSRRPNTSFCFLDIRSPGLGDTAMYLCATSRDFAGNTEAFFGQGTRLTVV.

This chain connects TRBV6-6 to TRBJ2-3; 11 bases are shared with TRBD1. Germline trimming cut 5 bases from V and 6 bases from J; bases unmatched to any gene: 13. This CDR3 comprises 17 residues. Germline loops: CDR1 MNHNY, CDR2 SVGAGI (reference sequence). CDR3 amino acids: CASSRSIPGQGEDTQYF. The DNA of the CDR3 is TGTGCCAGCAGTCGCTCCATACCGGGACAGGGGGAGGATACGCAGTATTTT.

The V call is TRBV28, the J call TRBJ1-5, with a weak D call TRBD1 (6 bases). CDR1 is MDHEN and CDR2 is SYDVKM in the germline V gene. V was clipped by 9 bases and J by 3 bases, with 15 bases between them. This CDR3 has 14 amino acids. The CDR3 sequence is CASVEAGDNQPQHF. CDR3 in DNA: TGTGCCAGTGTCGAGGCAGGGGACAATCAGCCCCAGCATTTT. Full variable domain (missing parts from reference TRBV28 and TRBJ1-5): DVKVTQSSRYLVKRTGEKVFLECVQDMDHENMFWYRQDPGLGLRLIYFSYDVKMKEKGDIPEGYSVSREKKERFSLILESASTNQTSMYLCASVEAGDNQPQHFGDGTRLSIL.

The J gene is TRBJ2-5, the V gene TRBV5-1; 7 bases fit TRBD2. The CDR3 runs 15 residues. J gave up 6 bases and V 0 bases, and 8 bases lay outside the gene matches. CDR1 SGHRS and CDR2 YFSETQ come from the germline V gene. The CDR3 nucleotides are TGCGCCAGCAGCTTGGATGGTGGCAGCGGGAAGACCCAGTACTTC. Its protein product is CASSLDGGSGKTQYF.

This rearrangement joins TRBV19 to TRBJ1-1, with D possibly matching TRBD1 (6 bases). The V gene's germline CDR1 is LNHDA and CDR2 SQIVND (reference sequence). The ends were cut back, 3 bases at V and 0 bases at J, with 11 bases in the middle. This CDR3 contains 15 residues. CDR3 DNA: TGTGCCAGTAGTATCAGGACAGCCGTGAACACTGAAGCTTTCTTT. It specifies CASSIRTAVNTEAFF.

The chain carries TRBV29-1 and TRBJ2-3; 7 bases are a match to TRBD1. Germline trimming cut 3 bases from V and 4 bases from J; bases unmatched to any gene: 7. The CDR3 contains 14 residues. CDR1 SQVTM and CDR2 ANQGSEA come from the germline V gene. The CDR3 loop reads CSVDTGAGPDTQYF. In nucleotides, the CDR3 is TGCAGCGTTGATACAGGGGCTGGGCCAGATACGCAGTATTTT.

The chain joins TRBV15 to TRBJ1-5; D not resolved. Germline V gene sequence: CDR1 LNHNV, CDR2 YYDKDF (reference sequence). The CDR3 is 14 amino acids. Trimming took off 1 base at V and 0 bases at J, with 4 bases between the two ends. CDR3 nucleotides: TGTGCCACCAGCAGAGGTAATAGCAATCAGCCCCAGCATTTT. It translates to CATSRGNSNQPQHF.

The chain is built from TRBV6-5 and TRBJ1-6, with 8 bases matching TRBD1. The CDR3 has 15 amino acids. The V gene's germline CDR1 is MNHEY and CDR2 SVGAGI. V shed 7 bases, J shed 7 bases, and the junction held 9 bases outside the gene matches. Written as DNA, the CDR3 is TGTGCCAGCAAAGAACAGGGGGTAGGCAATTCACCCCTCCACTTT. Amino acid sequence: CASKEQGVGNSPLHF.